These 25 T cell receptor beta chains originate from one sample sequenced in a study of shared clonotypes between healthy human individuals. The assay was immunoSEQ multiplex PCR, and TCRdb's table has in-frame clones only and misses some. This table holds around 1.6 million clones, about 98% found once. Sequences were obtained from naive CD4+ T cells sorted from blood. Specified subset: CD45RA+ positively selected. Source of these receptors: a man aged 25-45 years in good health.

The rearrangement joins TRBV5-6 to TRBJ1-2; the D is unclear. There are 13 residues in the CDR3. Trimming pared 0 bases from V and 5 bases from J, leaving 8 bases between. Germline loops: CDR1 SGHDT, CDR2 YYEEEE. Here the CDR3 DNA reads TGTGCCAGCAGCTTGGATCGGTTTTATGGCTACACCTTC. This gives the protein CASSLDRFYGYTF.

The V call is TRBV5-1, the J call TRBJ1-1; D remains unclear. Deletions cut 0 bases from V and 0 bases from J, with 9 bases between. Germline V lookup: CDR1 SGHRS, CDR2 YFSETQ. This CDR3 region has 15 residues. This chain's CDR3 is CASSLALQLNTEAFF. CDR3 nucleotide sequence: TGCGCCAGCAGCTTGGCCCTACAGCTGAACACTGAAGCTTTCTTT.

A word on this clone: The same CDR3 arises from other DNA sequences in this sample as well. The chain combines TRBV5-5 with TRBJ1-4, with D unclear. The CDR3 length is 14 residues. Germline CDR1 reads SGHKS; CDR2 reads YYEKEE (reference sequence). V shed 6 bases and J shed 5 bases, with 14 bases lying between them. The CDR3 spells CASTFRANNEKLFF. Written as DNA, the CDR3 is TGTGCCAGCACCTTTCGGGCCAACAATGAAAAACTGTTTTTT.

The chain links TRBV18 to TRBJ1-4; D remains ambiguous. CDR1 is KGHSH, CDR2 LQKENI, per germline. Trimming removed 0 bases at V and 8 bases at J, with 7 bases between. This CDR3 has 13 amino acids. Here the CDR3 DNA reads TGTGCCAGCTCACCACCGCCTGGGGAAAAACTGTTTTTT. Translation: CASSPPPGEKLFF.

V is TRBV5-1 and J is TRBJ1-1; D is uncertain. V shed 0 bases and J shed 4 bases, with 13 bases lying between them. This CDR3 comprises 15 residues. Germline lookup yields CDR1 SGHRS and CDR2 YFSETQ. The CDR3 DNA is TGCGCCAGCAGCTTGGGAGTAGGCGGGAGCACTGAAGCTTTCTTT. Protein sequence: CASSLGVGGSTEAFF.

The rearrangement uses TRBV5-6 and TRBJ2-7; D is perhaps TRBD1 (6 bases). This CDR3 has 15 amino acids. The ends were cut back, 4 bases at V and 0 bases at J, with 14 bases in the middle. Looked up from germline, CDR1 is SGHDT and CDR2 is YYEEEE. CDR3 nucleotide sequence: TGTGCCAGCAGCGGGTTCACAGGGAGCTCCTACGAGCAGTACTTC. This encodes CASSGFTGSSYEQYF.

J is TRBJ2-7 and V is TRBV28, with a tentative D call TRBD2 (6 bases). Germline V gene data show CDR1 as MDHEN and CDR2 as SYDVKM. V lost 11 bases and J lost 2, with 10 bases in between. CDR3 length: 11 residues. The CDR3 bases are TGTGCCGCGGGAACTCCCTACGAGCAGTACTTC. This encodes CAAGTPYEQYF. The full variable domain, in which reference TRBV28 and TRBJ2-7 provide the parts outside the CDR3, is DVKVTQSSRYLVKRTGEKVFLECVQDMDHENMFWYRQDPGLGLRLIYFSYDVKMKEKGDIPEGYSVSREKKERFSLILESASTNQTSMYLCAAGTPYEQYFGPGTRLTVT.

V and J are TRBV6-5 and TRBJ2-2; 7 positions match TRBD2. The CDR3 covers 16 residues. Germline loops: CDR1 MNHEY, CDR2 SVGAGI. The trim removed 2 bases at V and 7 bases at J, leaving 10 bases unmatched. The CDR3 here is CASSYARDYRSGELFF. As DNA, the CDR3 is TGTGCCAGCAGTTACGCACGGGACTACCGGAGCGGGGAGCTGTTTTTT.

The chain recombines TRBV11-2 with TRBJ2-7; D unresolved. V was cut by 10 bases and J by 0 bases, with 13 bases left in between. CDR1 is SGHAT and CDR2 is FQNNGV in the germline V gene. The CDR3 length is 13 residues. CDR3 in amino acids: CATNVGNSYEQYF. DNA for the CDR3: TGTGCCACCAATGTAGGGAACTCCTACGAGCAGTACTTC.

The rearrangement links TRBV5-6 to TRBJ2-7; TRBD1 might be the D (5 bases). Trimming removed 4 bases from V and 7 bases from J, with 12 bases in between. The CDR3 runs 12 residues. Looked up from germline, CDR1 is SGHDT and CDR2 is YYEEEE. The CDR3 DNA reads as TGTGCCAGCAGCGTGGTGGGGCTGGAGCAGTACTTC. Amino acids: CASSVVGLEQYF.

The rearrangement links TRBV5-4 to TRBJ2-1; 9 bases fit TRBD2. The CDR3 has 14 residues. V lost 0 bases, J lost 10 bases, and 5 bases stayed unmatched. Germline CDR1 is SGHNT and CDR2 is YYREEE (reference sequence). DNA for the CDR3: TGTGCCAGCAGCTTGGATTGGCTAGCGGGAGAGCAGTTCTTC. It yields the protein CASSLDWLAGEQFF. Looking up the rest from reference TRBV5-4 and TRBJ2-1 gives the full variable domain: ETGVTQSPTHLIKTRGQQVTLRCSSQSGHNTVSWYQQALGQGPQFIFQYYREEENGRGNFPPRFSGLQFPNYSSELNVNALELDDSALYLCASSLDWLAGEQFFGPGTRLTVL.

This rearrangement joins TRBV5-4 to TRBJ2-7; D call uncertain. The CDR3 contains 12 residues. The V gene lost 0 bases and the J gene lost 3 bases, with 4 bases spanning the gap. Germline loops: CDR1 SGHNT, CDR2 YYREEE (reference sequence). CDR3: CASSLEIYEQYF. The CDR3 DNA reads TGTGCCAGCAGCTTGGAAATCTACGAGCAGTACTTC.

This chain connects TRBV5-6 to TRBJ2-5, with D possibly TRBD2 on 6 matching bases. The ends were cut back, 2 bases at V and 5 bases at J, with 13 bases in the middle. The CDR3 runs 14 residues. Germline values: CDR1 SGHDT, CDR2 YYEEEE. The CDR3 loop is CASSLSGEVETQYF. CDR3 DNA sequence: TGTGCCAGCAGCTTATCGGGAGAGGTTGAGACCCAGTACTTC.

This chain connects TRBV7-9 to TRBJ2-2; 7 bases align to TRBD2. The CDR3 length is 15 residues. CDR1 is SEHNR and CDR2 is FQNEAQ in the germline V gene (reference sequence). V lost 0 bases and J lost 6; bases outside the gene matches: 4. In DNA form, the CDR3 reads TGTGCCAGCAGCTTAGCGGGAGGGCCATCCGGGGAGCTGTTTTTT. Protein product: CASSLAGGPSGELFF. Together with reference TRBV7-9 and TRBJ2-2, the CDR3 gives the full variable domain: DTGVSQNPRHKITKRGQNVTFRCDPISEHNRLYWYRQTLGQGPEFLTYFQNEAQLEKSRLLSDRFSAERPKGSFSTLEIQRTEQGDSAMYLCASSLAGGPSGELFFGEGSRLTVL.

The genes are TRBV5-6 and TRBJ2-1; no firm D call. CDR1 is SGHDT, CDR2 YYEEEE, per germline. CDR3 length: 14 amino acids. The V and J ends lost 0 bases and 2 bases respectively, with 6 bases between them. The CDR3 DNA is TGTGCCAGCAGCTTGGGCGCCACCTACAATGAGCAGTTCTTC. Translating gives CASSLGATYNEQFF.

V gene TRBV7-8 combines with J gene TRBJ2-5; weak D call: TRBD2 (6 bases). Trimming shortened V by 1 base and J by 1 base, and 7 bases separated the two germline ends. The CDR3 totals 14 residues. Germline V lookup: CDR1 SGHVS, CDR2 FQNEAQ. The CDR3 spells CASSLGRVQETQYF. The CDR3 bases are TGTGCCAGCAGCTTAGGGAGGGTCCAAGAGACCCAGTACTTC.

The chain employs TRBV2 and TRBJ1-2, with D unresolved. From germline, CDR1 is SNHLY and CDR2 FYNNEI. The CDR3 runs 15 residues. The V end lost 4 bases, the J end lost 6 bases, and 18 bases lay between the germline ends. CDR3 sequence reads: CASSVPSGPDDGYTF. For the CDR3, the DNA is TGTGCCAGCAGTGTCCCCTCTGGACCAGATGATGGCTACACCTTC. The full variable domain, in which reference TRBV2 and TRBJ1-2 provide the parts outside the CDR3, is EPEVTQTPSHQVTQMGQEVILRCVPISNHLYFYWYRQILGQKVEFLVSFYNNEISEKSEIFDDQFSVERPDGSNFTLKIRSTKLEDSAMYFCASSVPSGPDDGYTFGSGTRLTVV.

The CDR3 is CASSTDGQSGQYF. The CDR3 region has the DNA TGTGCCAGCAGCACCGATGGACAGTCCGGACAGTACTTC. The chain combines TRBV7-2 with TRBJ2-7, with a possible D match to TRBD1 (6 bases). The CDR3 contains 13 residues. V shed 5 bases and J shed 10 bases, with 18 bases lying between them. From germline, CDR1 is SGHTA and CDR2 FQGNSA.

This chain links TRBV19 with TRBJ1-4; no clear D gene. CDR3 size: 16 residues. Trimming took 3 bases from V and 10 from J, leaving 21 bases between them. Germline CDR1 and CDR2: LNHDA and SQIVND (reference sequence). Written as DNA, the CDR3 is TGTGCCAGTAGTATGGCCGTTTCAGCAGGTCGTGGAAAACTGTTTTTT. It specifies CASSMAVSAGRGKLFF.

The rearrangement uses TRBV11-3 and TRBJ2-1; D is undetermined. Germline assignment: CDR1 SGHNT and CDR2 YENEEA. Trimming cost V 2 bases and J 8 bases, with 10 bases left between them. This CDR3 has 13 amino acids. DNA for the CDR3: TGTGCCAGCAGCTTACAGAATAGGGATGAGCAGTTCTTC. Residues: CASSLQNRDEQFF. Complete variable domain (other parts from reference TRBV11-3 and TRBJ2-1): EAGVVQSPRYKIIEKKQPVAFWCNPISGHNTLYWYLQNLGQGPELLIRYENEEAVDDSQLPKDRFSAERLKGVDSTLKIQPAELGDSAVYLCASSLQNRDEQFFGPGTRLTVL.

The CDR3 sequence: CASSVAISGSADNEQFF. CDR3 nucleotides: TGTGCCAGCAGCGTAGCTATTAGCGGGAGTGCCGACAATGAGCAGTTCTTC. The chain recombines TRBV9 with TRBJ2-1, with 9 bases aligning to TRBD2. J gave up 5 bases and V 0 bases, and 9 bases lay outside the gene matches. Per the germline V gene, CDR1 is SGDLS and CDR2 is YYNGEE. The CDR3 has 17 residues.

This rearrangement joins TRBV18 to TRBJ1-3; no firm D call. The V end lost 1 base, the J end lost 1 base, and 8 bases lay between the germline ends. This CDR3 is 15 amino acids long. The germline CDR1 and CDR2 sequences are KGHSH and LQKENI. In nucleotides, the CDR3 is TGTGCCAGCTCACCACTTCGGGGTTCTGGAAACACCATATATTTT. Translation gives CASSPLRGSGNTIYF.

The CDR3 DNA is TGTGCCAGCGGGGGGACTTCTCCCAACACAGATACGCAGTATTTT. It is translated as CASGGTSPNTDTQYF. The V call is TRBV9, the J call TRBJ2-3, with D possibly TRBD2 on 6 matching bases. The CDR3 is 15 residues long. The V and J ends lost 7 bases and 2 bases respectively, with 17 bases between them. Germline CDR1 is SGDLS and CDR2 is YYNGEE.

This clone has only one observation. V and J are TRBV5-4 and TRBJ2-7, with D unresolved. The ends were cut back, 4 bases at V and 6 bases at J, with 14 bases in the middle. The CDR3 spans 13 residues. Germline CDR1 and CDR2: SGHNT and YYREEE (reference sequence). As DNA, the CDR3 is TGTGCCAGCAGCCCACCGGACGGAGTCGAGCAGTACTTC. As protein: CASSPPDGVEQYF.

The genes are TRBV5-1 and TRBJ2-7; 8 bases line up with TRBD2. The CDR3 has 13 residues. V shed 4 bases, J shed 3 bases, and the junction held 3 bases outside the gene matches. The germline V gene has CDR1 SGHRS and CDR2 YFSETQ. The CDR3 bases are TGCGCCAGCAGCAGGGGACTAGACTACGAGCAGTACTTC. This translates into CASSRGLDYEQYF.